The 20 T cell receptor beta chains below were found in one sample sequenced in a study of CD8+CD57+ T cells in acquired aplastic anemia. TCR beta VDJ combinations and CDR3 sequences were profiled from genomic DNA. One entry per CDR3 protein results from TCRdb running MiXCR on the reads. The sample yields some 200,000 distinct CDR3 sequences, 48% seen once. It was patients with CD8+CD57+ cell expansion by flow cytometry who were chosen for sequencing. Sequenced input: sorted CD4+, CD8+, or CD8+CD57+ T cells (not recorded which) from PBMCs. Receptor source: a human donor with aplastic anemia.

This clonotype has more than one count but fewer than ten. The chain has TRBV7-8 and TRBJ1-4; D is undetermined. The CDR3 extends over 13 amino acids. Germline-derived CDR1 and CDR2 are SGHVS and FQNEAQ. With 2 bases removed from V and 6 bases from J, the gap between germline ends came to 7 bases. Here the CDR3 DNA reads TGTGCCAGCAGCTTATTGATGGATGAAAAACTGTTTTTT. This gives the protein CASSLLMDEKLFF.

Many counts were recorded for this clonotype. The chain is built from TRBV6-5 and TRBJ2-5; weak D call: TRBD1 (5 bases). This CDR3 spans 15 amino acids. V gave up 0 bases and J gave up 4 bases, with 12 bases separating them. Germline lookup yields CDR1 MNHEY and CDR2 SVGAGI. The CDR3 nucleotides are TGTGCCAGCAGTTACTCGTCAAGGGGCGGAGAGACCCAGTACTTC. Protein: CASSYSSRGGETQYF.

The chain is built from TRBV7-9 and TRBJ2-5; TRBD2 agrees at 12 bases. Trimming took 5 bases from V and 4 from J; bases not matched to a gene: 8. Germline V lookup: CDR1 SEHNR, CDR2 FQNEAQ (reference sequence). CDR3 length equals 16 residues. The CDR3 is CASSTRLAGEGETQYF. The CDR3 nucleotides are TGTGCCAGCAGCACAAGACTAGCGGGGGAAGGAGAGACCCAGTACTTC.

V is TRBV10-3 and J is TRBJ1-3; no reliable D call. CDR3 length equals 19 residues. Per the germline V gene, CDR1 is ENHRY and CDR2 is SYGVKD. Trimming left V 4 bases short and J 0 bases short, with 22 bases between. The DNA for the CDR3 is TGTGCCATCAGTGTTTATAGGGTGGGTACAGCCACCTCTGGAAACACCATATATTTT. It specifies CAISVYRVGTATSGNTIYF.

The chain recombines TRBV30 with TRBJ2-1, with a tentative D call TRBD2 (6 bases). Germline V gene lookup returns CDR1 GTSNPN and CDR2 SVGIG (reference sequence). The germline V and J ends were trimmed by 2 bases and 6 bases, with 8 bases remaining between them. The CDR3 sequence is 12 residues long. This CDR3 reads CAWSRLVNEQFF. The CDR3 nucleotides are TGTGCCTGGAGTAGACTAGTCAATGAGCAGTTCTTC.

The chain carries TRBV6-5 and TRBJ2-7; either TRBD1 or TRBD2 may supply D (5 bases each). CDR1 and CDR2 from the germline V gene are MNHEY and SVGAGI. Deletions cut 4 bases from V and 7 bases from J, with 20 bases between. The CDR3 sequence is 15 residues long. CDR3 loop: CASSSGDVRLREQYF. The CDR3 nucleotides read TGTGCCAGCAGTTCTGGGGACGTCCGGCTGCGAGAGCAGTACTTC.

This clonotype was seen at least ten times. The chain carries TRBV24-1 and TRBJ2-2; D tentatively fits TRBD1 or TRBD2 (5 bases each). CDR3 length equals 12 residues. From germline, CDR1 is KGHDR and CDR2 SFDVKD. V was pared by 1 base and J by 11 bases, with 7 bases between. This chain's CDR3 is CATSDFRGELFF. The DNA of the CDR3 is TGTGCCACCAGTGATTTCCGGGGCGAGCTGTTTTTT.

In its sample, this clonotype was seen a few times. The chain combines TRBV5-8 with TRBJ1-1; TRBD1 might be the D (6 bases). The CDR3 is 14 residues long. The V gene lost 4 bases and the J gene lost 0 bases, with 10 bases spanning the gap. The V gene's germline CDR1 is SGHTS and CDR2 YDEGEE. Written as DNA, the CDR3 is TGTGCCAGCAGCGACGGACAGTTGAACACTGAAGCTTTCTTT. Its translation: CASSDGQLNTEAFF.

The V call is TRBV10-3, the J call TRBJ2-1, with TRBD2 identical over 9 bases. Germline V gives CDR1 ENHRY, CDR2 SYGVKD. This CDR3 region has 14 residues. J was trimmed by 0 bases and V by 10 bases; bases with no gene match: 4. CDR3 loop: CASSSGVSYNEQFF. The CDR3 DNA reads as TGTGCCAGTTCTAGCGGGGTCTCCTACAATGAGCAGTTCTTC.

At least ten counts were recorded for this clonotype. The chain employs TRBV2 and TRBJ2-2; 7 positions agree with TRBD2. With 11 bases clipped from V and 7 bases from J, the junction kept 10 bases outside the gene matches. Germline-derived CDR1 and CDR2 are SNHLY and FYNNEI. The CDR3 has 13 amino acids. In nucleotides, the CDR3 is TGTGCCGGGGGGAGGGAAGTAGTCGGGGAGCTGTTTTTT. Its translation is CAGGREVVGELFF.

The chain combines TRBV15 with TRBJ2-7, with TRBD1 matching over 8 bases. This CDR3 has 15 residues. With V trimmed by 4 bases and J by 0 bases, 5 bases remained unmatched. Germline CDR1 is LNHNV and CDR2 is YYDKDF (reference sequence). The CDR3: CATSIDRGTSYEQYF. CDR3 coding DNA: TGTGCCACCAGCATCGACAGGGGAACCTCCTACGAGCAGTACTTC.

This clonotype has at least ten counts. The chain uses TRBV12-3 or TRBV12-4 and TRBJ1-1; D is unclear. The CDR3 runs to 12 residues. Trimming left V 5 bases short and J 4 bases short, with 8 bases between. The chain's CDR3 is CASSLEGTEAFF. Written as DNA, the CDR3 is TGTGCCAGCAGTCTCGAGGGCACTGAAGCTTTCTTT.

The chain uses TRBV9 and TRBJ1-6; TRBD1 agrees at 7 bases. The CDR3 covers 15 residues. Germline CDR1 SGDLS, CDR2 YYNGEE. The V segment lost 0 bases and the J segment 9 bases; nucleotides outside the gene matches: 6. The DNA of the CDR3 is TGTGCCAGCAGCGTAGGTCAGGGGGATGGTTCACCCCTCCACTTT. Protein: CASSVGQGDGSPLHF.

This clonotype was counted ten times or more. The chain has TRBV10-3 and TRBJ1-1; TRBD1 matches 10 bases. The CDR3 runs 14 residues. Germline assignment: CDR1 ENHRY and CDR2 SYGVKD. Trimming removed 6 bases from V and 5 bases from J; junction bases left unmatched: 6. The CDR3 bases are TGTGCCATCAGGCCGGGACAGGGGACAACTGAAGCTTTCTTT. Translation gives CAIRPGQGTTEAFF.

This clonotype occurred once. J is TRBJ2-3 and V is TRBV24-1; 9 bases fit TRBD1. CDR3 length equals 16 residues. Unmatched junction bases numbered 4, after V lost 1 base and J lost 3 bases. CDR1 is KGHDR and CDR2 is SFDVKD in the germline V gene. This CDR3 is CATSDFGTGITDTQYF. The DNA of the CDR3 is TGTGCCACCAGTGATTTCGGGACAGGGATAACAGATACGCAGTATTTT.

The V gene is TRBV24-1, the J gene TRBJ2-7; a weak D match, TRBD2 (6 bases). The V end lost 3 bases, the J end lost 6 bases, and 14 bases lay between the germline ends. Germline V gene data show CDR1 as KGHDR and CDR2 as SFDVKD. This CDR3 is built from 14 residues. CDR3 bases: TGTGCCACCAGTGATACCGGGGTGGAGGGCGAGCAGTACTTC. The encoded protein is CATSDTGVEGEQYF.

In its sample, this clonotype was seen many times. The V gene is TRBV20-1, the J gene TRBJ2-1; TRBD2 matches 16 bases. The CDR3 contains 16 residues. After removal of 7 bases from V and 4 bases from J, the junction contained 7 bases not matched to a gene. Germline V gene lookup returns CDR1 DFQATT and CDR2 SNEGSKA (reference sequence). DNA for the CDR3: TGCAGTGGAGGGACTAGCGGGAGGGCGAGGTACAATGAGCAGTTCTTC. Its translation is CSGGTSGRARYNEQFF.

The table lists this clonotype with many counts. The chain recombines TRBV7-9 with TRBJ2-2; the match to TRBD1 covers 7 bases. Unmatched junction bases numbered 9, after V lost 6 bases and J lost 5 bases. Germline CDR1 is SEHNR and CDR2 is FQNEAQ (reference sequence). This CDR3 has 15 amino acids. The CDR3 loop is CASRLRQGGTGELFF. Here the CDR3 DNA reads TGTGCCAGCAGACTACGACAGGGCGGGACCGGGGAGCTGTTTTTT. Full variable domain (rest looked up from reference TRBV7-9 and TRBJ2-2): DTGVSQNPRHKITKRGQNVTFRCDPISEHNRLYWYRQTLGQGPEFLTYFQNEAQLEKSRLLSDRFSAERPKGSFSTLEIQRTEQGDSAMYLCASRLRQGGTGELFFGEGSRLTVL.

V gene TRBV30 combines with J gene TRBJ2-7; TRBD1 or TRBD2 may be the D gene (5 bases each). Germline CDR1 and CDR2: GTSNPN and SVGIG (reference sequence). With 0 bases removed from V and 3 bases from J, the gap between germline ends came to 18 bases. The CDR3 has 16 amino acids. CDR3: CAWSVGAVTSNYEQYF. CDR3 in DNA: TGTGCCTGGAGTGTCGGGGCCGTTACCTCGAACTACGAGCAGTACTTC.

This clonotype has a count of ten or more. The chain is built from TRBV3-1 and TRBJ2-7; 11 positions agree with TRBD2. The CDR3 has 15 residues. V lost 4 bases and J lost 3; bases outside the gene matches: 5. Per the germline V gene, CDR1 is LGHDT and CDR2 is YNNKEL (reference sequence). In DNA form, the CDR3 reads TGTGCCAGCAGCCTCGGACTAGCGGGCGACTACGAGCAGTACTTC. It is translated as CASSLGLAGDYEQYF.